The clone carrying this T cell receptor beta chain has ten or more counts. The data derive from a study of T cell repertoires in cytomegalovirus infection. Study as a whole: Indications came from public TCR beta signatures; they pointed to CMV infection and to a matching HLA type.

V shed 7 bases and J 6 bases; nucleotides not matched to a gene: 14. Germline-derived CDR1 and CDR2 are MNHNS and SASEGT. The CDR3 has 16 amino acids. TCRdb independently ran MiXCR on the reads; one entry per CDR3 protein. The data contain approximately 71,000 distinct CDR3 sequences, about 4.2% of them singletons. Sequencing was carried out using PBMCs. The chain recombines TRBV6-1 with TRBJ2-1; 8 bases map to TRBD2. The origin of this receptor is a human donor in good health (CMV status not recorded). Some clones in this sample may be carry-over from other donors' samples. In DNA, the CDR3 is TGTGCCAGCAACCGCCGGGGGGGAGGACTTACCAATGAGCAGTTCTTC. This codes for CASNRRGGGLTNEQFF.